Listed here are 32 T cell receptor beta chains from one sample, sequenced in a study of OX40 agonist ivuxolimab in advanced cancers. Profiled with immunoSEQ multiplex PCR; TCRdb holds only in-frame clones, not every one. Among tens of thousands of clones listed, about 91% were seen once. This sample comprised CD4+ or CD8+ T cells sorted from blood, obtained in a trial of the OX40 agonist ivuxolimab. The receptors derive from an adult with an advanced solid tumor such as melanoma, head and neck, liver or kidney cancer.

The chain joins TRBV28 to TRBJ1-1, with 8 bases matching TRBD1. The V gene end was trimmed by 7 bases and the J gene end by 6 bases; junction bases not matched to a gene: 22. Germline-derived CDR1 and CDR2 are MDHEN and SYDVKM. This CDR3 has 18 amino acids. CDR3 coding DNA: TGTGCCAGCACCTCTTCTTTGGACAGGGTGGTTGGTTTGGCTGAAGCTTTCTTT. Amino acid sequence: CASTSSLDRVVGLAEAFF. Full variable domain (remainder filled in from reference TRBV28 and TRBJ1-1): DVKVTQSSRYLVKRTGEKVFLECVQDMDHENMFWYRQDPGLGLRLIYFSYDVKMKEKGDIPEGYSVSREKKERFSLILESASTNQTSMYLCASTSSLDRVVGLAEAFFGQGTRLTVV.

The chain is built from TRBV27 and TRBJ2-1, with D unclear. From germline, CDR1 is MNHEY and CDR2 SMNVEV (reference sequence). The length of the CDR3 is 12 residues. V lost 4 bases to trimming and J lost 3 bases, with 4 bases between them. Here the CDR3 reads CASSSNYNEQFF. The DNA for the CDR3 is TGTGCCAGCAGTTCCAACTACAATGAGCAGTTCTTC.

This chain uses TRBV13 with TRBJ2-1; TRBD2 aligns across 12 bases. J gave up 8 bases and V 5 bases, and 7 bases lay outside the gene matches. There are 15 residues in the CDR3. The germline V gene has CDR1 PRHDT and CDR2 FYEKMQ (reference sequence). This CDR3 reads CASSPGLAGPYEQFF. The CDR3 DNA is TGTGCCAGCAGCCCTGGACTAGCGGGACCCTATGAGCAGTTCTTC.

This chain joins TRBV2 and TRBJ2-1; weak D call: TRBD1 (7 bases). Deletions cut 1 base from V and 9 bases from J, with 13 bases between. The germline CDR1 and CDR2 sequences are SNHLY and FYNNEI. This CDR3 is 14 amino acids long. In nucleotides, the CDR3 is TGTGCCAGCAGTGAAGTTGCAGGGGGGATTGAGCAGTTCTTC. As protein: CASSEVAGGIEQFF.

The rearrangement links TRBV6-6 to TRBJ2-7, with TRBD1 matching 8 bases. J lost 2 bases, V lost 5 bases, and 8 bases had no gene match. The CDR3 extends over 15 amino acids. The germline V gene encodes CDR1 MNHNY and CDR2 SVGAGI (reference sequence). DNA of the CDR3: TGTGCCAGCAGTCCACCCGGACAGGGAGCCTACGAGCAGTACTTC. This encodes CASSPPGQGAYEQYF.

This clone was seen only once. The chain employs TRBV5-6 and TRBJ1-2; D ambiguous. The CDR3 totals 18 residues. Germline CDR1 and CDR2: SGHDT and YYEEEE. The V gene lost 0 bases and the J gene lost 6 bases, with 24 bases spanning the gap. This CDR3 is CASSLAGLLYEGRHGYTF. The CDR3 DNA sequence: TGTGCCAGCAGCTTGGCCGGTCTTTTGTACGAAGGGAGGCATGGCTACACCTTC.

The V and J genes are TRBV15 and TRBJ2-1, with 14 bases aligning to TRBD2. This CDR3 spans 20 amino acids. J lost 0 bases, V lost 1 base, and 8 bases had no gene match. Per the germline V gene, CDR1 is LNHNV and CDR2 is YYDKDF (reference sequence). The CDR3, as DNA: TGTGCCACCAGCAGAGTCGGACTAGCGGGAGGCCCGAGCTCCTACAATGAGCAGTTCTTC. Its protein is CATSRVGLAGGPSSYNEQFF. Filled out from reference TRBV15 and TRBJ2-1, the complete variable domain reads DAMVIQNPRYQVTQFGKPVTLSCSQTLNHNVMYWYQQKSSQAPKLLFHYYDKDFNNEADTPDNFQSRRPNTSFCFLDIRSPGLGDTAMYLCATSRVGLAGGPSSYNEQFFGPGTRLTVL.

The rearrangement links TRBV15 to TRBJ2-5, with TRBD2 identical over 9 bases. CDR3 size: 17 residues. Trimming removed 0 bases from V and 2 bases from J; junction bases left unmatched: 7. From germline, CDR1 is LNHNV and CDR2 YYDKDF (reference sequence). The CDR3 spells CATSREITSGLQETQYF. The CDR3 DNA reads TGTGCCACCAGCAGAGAGATAACTAGCGGGTTACAAGAGACCCAGTACTTC.

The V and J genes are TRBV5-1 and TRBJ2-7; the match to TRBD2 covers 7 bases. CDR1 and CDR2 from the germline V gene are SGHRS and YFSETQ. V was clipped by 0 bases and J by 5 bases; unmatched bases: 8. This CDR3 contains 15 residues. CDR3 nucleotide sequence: TGCGCCAGCAGCTTGGGGTGGGAGGGCCGCAACGAGCAGTACTTC. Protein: CASSLGWEGRNEQYF. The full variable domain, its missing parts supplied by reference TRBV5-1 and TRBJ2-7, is KAGVTQTPRYLIKTRGQQVTLSCSPISGHRSVSWYQQTPGQGLQFLFEYFSETQRNKGNFPGRFSGRQFSNSRSEMNVSTLELGDSALYLCASSLGWEGRNEQYFGPGTRLTVT.

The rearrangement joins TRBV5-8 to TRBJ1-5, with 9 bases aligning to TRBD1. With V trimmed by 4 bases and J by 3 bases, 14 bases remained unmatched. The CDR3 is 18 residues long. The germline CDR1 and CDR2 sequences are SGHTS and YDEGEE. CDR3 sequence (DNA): TGTGCCAGCAGCCTCGGACAGGGGAATTGGGTCCTCAATCAGCCCCAGCATTTT. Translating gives CASSLGQGNWVLNQPQHF.

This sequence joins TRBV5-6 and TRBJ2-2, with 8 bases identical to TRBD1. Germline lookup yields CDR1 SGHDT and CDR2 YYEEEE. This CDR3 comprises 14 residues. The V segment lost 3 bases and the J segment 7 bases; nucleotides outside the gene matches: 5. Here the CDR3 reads CASSSQGVHGELFF. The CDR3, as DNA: TGTGCCAGCAGCTCACAGGGGGTTCACGGGGAGCTGTTTTTT.

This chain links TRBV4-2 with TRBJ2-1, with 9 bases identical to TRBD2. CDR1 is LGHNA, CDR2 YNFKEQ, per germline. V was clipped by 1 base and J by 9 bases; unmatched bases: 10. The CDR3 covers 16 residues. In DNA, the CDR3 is TGTGCCAGCAGCCAAGTCGAGACTAGCGGTTCTGGTGAGCAGTTCTTC. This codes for CASSQVETSGSGEQFF.

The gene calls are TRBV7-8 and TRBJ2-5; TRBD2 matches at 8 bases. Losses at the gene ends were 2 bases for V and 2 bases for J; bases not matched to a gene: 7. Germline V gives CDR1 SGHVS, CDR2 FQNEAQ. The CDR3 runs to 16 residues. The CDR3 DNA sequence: TGTGCCAGCAGCTTATCGCGGGCTAGCGGGCAAGAGACCCAGTACTTC. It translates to CASSLSRASGQETQYF.

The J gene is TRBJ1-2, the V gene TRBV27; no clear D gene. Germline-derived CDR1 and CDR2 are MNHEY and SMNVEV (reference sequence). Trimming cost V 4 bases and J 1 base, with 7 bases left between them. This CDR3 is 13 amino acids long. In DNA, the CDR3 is TGTGCCAGCAGTTCGGGCCTTAACTATGGCTACACCTTC. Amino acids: CASSSGLNYGYTF.

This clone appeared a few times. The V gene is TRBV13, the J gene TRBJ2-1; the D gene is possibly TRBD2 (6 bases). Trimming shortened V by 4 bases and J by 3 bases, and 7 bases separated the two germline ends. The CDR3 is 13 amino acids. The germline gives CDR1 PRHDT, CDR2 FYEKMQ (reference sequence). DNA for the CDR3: TGTGCCAGCAGCTCCGGGAGCTACAATGAGCAGTTCTTC. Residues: CASSSGSYNEQFF.

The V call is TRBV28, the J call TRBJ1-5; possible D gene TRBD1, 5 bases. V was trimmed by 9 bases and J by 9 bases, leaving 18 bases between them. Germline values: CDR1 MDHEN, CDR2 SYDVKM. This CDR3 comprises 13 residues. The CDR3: CASGDPLQGPQHF. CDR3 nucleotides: TGTGCCAGTGGGGACCCCCTTCAAGGGCCCCAGCATTTT. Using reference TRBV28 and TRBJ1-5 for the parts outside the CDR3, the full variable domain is DVKVTQSSRYLVKRTGEKVFLECVQDMDHENMFWYRQDPGLGLRLIYFSYDVKMKEKGDIPEGYSVSREKKERFSLILESASTNQTSMYLCASGDPLQGPQHFGDGTRLSIL.

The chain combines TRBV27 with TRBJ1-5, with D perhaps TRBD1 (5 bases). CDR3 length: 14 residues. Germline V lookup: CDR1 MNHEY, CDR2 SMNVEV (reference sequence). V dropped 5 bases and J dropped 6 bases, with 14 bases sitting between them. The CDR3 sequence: CASSVTPGSQPQHF. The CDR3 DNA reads TGTGCCAGCAGTGTTACCCCAGGGAGTCAGCCCCAGCATTTT.

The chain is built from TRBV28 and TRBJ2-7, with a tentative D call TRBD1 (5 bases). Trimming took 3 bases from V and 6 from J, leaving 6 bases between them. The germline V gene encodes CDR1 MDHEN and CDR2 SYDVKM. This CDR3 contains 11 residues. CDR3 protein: CASSFRVEQYF. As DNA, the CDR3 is TGTGCCAGCAGTTTCAGGGTCGAGCAGTACTTC.

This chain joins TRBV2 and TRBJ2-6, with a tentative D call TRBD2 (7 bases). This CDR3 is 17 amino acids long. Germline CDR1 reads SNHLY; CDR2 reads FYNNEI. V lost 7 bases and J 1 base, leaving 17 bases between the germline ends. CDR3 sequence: CASIGGGAVSGANVLTF. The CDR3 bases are TGTGCCAGCATTGGGGGGGGCGCAGTTTCTGGGGCCAACGTCCTGACTTTC.

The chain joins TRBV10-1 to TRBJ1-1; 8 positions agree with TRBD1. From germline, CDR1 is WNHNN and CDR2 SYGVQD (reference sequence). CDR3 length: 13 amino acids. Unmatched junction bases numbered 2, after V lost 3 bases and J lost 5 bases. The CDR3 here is CASSDRTGTEAFF. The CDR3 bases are TGCGCCAGCAGTGACCGGACAGGGACTGAAGCTTTCTTT.

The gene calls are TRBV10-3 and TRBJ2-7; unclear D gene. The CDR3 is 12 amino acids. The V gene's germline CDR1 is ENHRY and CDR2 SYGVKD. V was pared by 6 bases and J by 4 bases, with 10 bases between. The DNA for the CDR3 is TGTGCCATCAGGGGGTCGAGTTACGAGCAGTACTTC. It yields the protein CAIRGSSYEQYF.

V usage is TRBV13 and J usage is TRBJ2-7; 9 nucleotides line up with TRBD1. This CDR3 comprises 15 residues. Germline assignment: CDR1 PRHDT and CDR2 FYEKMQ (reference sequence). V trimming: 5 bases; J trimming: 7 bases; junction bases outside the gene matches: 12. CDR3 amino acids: CASSPWDRVDGEQYF. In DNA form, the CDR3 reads TGTGCCAGCAGCCCATGGGACAGGGTTGACGGAGAGCAGTACTTC.

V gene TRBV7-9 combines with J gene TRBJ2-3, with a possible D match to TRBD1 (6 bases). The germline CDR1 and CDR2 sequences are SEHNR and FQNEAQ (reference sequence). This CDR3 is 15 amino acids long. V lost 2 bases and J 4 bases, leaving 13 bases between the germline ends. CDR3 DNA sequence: TGTGCCAGCAGCTTAAATCAGGGGAGCGCAGATACGCAGTATTTT. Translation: CASSLNQGSADTQYF. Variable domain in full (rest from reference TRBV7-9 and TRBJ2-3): DTGVSQNPRHKITKRGQNVTFRCDPISEHNRLYWYRQTLGQGPEFLTYFQNEAQLEKSRLLSDRFSAERPKGSFSTLEIQRTEQGDSAMYLCASSLNQGSADTQYFGPGTRLTVL.

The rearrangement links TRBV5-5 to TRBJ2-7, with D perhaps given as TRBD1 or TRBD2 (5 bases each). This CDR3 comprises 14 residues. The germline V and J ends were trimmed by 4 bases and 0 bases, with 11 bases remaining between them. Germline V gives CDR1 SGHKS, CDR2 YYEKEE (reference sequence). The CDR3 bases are TGTGCCAGCAGCATCCGGGACGGCTCCTACGAGCAGTACTTC. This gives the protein CASSIRDGSYEQYF.

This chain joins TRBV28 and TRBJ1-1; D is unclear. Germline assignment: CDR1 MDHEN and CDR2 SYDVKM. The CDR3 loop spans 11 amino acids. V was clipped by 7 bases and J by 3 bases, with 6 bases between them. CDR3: CASTLYTEAFF. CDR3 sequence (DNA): TGTGCCAGCACCCTTTACACTGAAGCTTTCTTT. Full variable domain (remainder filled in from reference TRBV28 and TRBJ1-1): DVKVTQSSRYLVKRTGEKVFLECVQDMDHENMFWYRQDPGLGLRLIYFSYDVKMKEKGDIPEGYSVSREKKERFSLILESASTNQTSMYLCASTLYTEAFFGQGTRLTVV.

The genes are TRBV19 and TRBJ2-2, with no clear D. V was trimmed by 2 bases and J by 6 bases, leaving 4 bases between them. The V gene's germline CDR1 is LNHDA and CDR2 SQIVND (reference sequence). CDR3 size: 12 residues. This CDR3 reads CASSISPGELFF. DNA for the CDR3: TGTGCCAGTAGTATATCCCCCGGGGAGCTGTTTTTT.

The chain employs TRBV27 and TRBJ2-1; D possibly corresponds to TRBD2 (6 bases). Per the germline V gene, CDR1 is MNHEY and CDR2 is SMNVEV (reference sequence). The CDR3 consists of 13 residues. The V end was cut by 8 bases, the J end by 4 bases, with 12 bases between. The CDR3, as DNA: TGTGCCAGCCGGGCTAGCGAGTACAATGAGCAGTTCTTC. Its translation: CASRASEYNEQFF.

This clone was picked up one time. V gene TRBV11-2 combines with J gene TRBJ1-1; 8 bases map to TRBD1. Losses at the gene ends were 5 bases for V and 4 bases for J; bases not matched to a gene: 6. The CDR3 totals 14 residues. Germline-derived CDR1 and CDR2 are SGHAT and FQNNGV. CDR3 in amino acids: CASSLTQGGTEAFF. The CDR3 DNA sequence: TGTGCCAGCAGCCTCACACAGGGGGGCACTGAAGCTTTCTTT.

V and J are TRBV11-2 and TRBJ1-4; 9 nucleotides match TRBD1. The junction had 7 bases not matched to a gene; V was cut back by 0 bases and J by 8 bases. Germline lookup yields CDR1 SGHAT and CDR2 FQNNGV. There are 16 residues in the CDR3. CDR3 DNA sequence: TGTGCCAGCAGCTTAGATCTCGAGGGGACAGGGGAAAAACTGTTTTTT. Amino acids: CASSLDLEGTGEKLFF.

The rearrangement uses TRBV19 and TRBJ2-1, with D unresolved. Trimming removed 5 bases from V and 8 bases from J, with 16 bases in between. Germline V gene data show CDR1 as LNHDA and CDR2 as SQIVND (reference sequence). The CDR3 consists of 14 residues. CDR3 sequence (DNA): TGTGCCAGTAGTGTTTCTACAATAGCCGATGAGCAGTTCTTC. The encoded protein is CASSVSTIADEQFF.

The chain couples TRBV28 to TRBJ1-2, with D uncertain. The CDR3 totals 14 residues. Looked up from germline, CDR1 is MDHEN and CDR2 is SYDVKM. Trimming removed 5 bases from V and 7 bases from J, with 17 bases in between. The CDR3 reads CASSPSMEGAGYTF. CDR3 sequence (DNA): TGTGCCAGCAGTCCCTCAATGGAGGGCGCTGGCTACACCTTC.

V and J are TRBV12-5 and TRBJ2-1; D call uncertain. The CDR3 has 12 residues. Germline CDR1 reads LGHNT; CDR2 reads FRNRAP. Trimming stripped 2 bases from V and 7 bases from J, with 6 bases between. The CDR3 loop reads CASGLTWNEQFF. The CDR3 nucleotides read TGTGCTAGTGGTTTGACGTGGAATGAGCAGTTCTTC.